This entry features one TCR beta chain sequence. This clone's antigen is unknown. No base quality information exists; no much larger clone differs at one position. These data originate in a study of T cells after yellow fever vaccination (dated by TCRdb to about 2019). In terms of the full investigation: Libraries from fractions with low cell numbers were prepared with the SMART-Seq v4 Ultra Low Input RNA kit. Bulk PBMC replicates and cell subsets were isolated from blood drawn at multiple timepoints before and after both primary and secondary immunization. To follow T-cell clones before and after primary and booster YFV17D yellow fever vaccination, bulk TCR alpha and beta repertoires were sequenced over time. Two healthy male donors, one aged 18 to 30 and one aged 30 to 40 years, made up the cohort.

What the research found in general, with its limitations: A small fraction of clonotypes showed up in both the CD4 and CD8 compartments, probably as a result of convergent recombination. Because abundant contaminating clonotypes from the bulk population could be contained in FACS-sorted repertoires, computational filtering was required. The secondary T-cell response was weaker than the primary response but faster, peaking on day 5 instead of day 15. Because only a couple of donors were included in the study, the extent to which the findings can be generalized is limited. Most clones expanded after primary vaccination (around 96% of CD4 and around nine tenths of CD8) were re-detected after the booster, suggesting that broad memory maintenance occurred.

The sample's treatment or condition, from its label and the paper: live attenuated yellow fever vaccine strain. Two biological replicates of bulk PBMCs were collected at each blood-draw timepoint. A standard Ficoll-Paque protocol was used to isolate PBMCs from peripheral blood. RNA was extracted with TriZol from bulk PBMCs, CD4 and CD8 fractions, and dextramer-positive and dextramer-negative fractions. CDR1 and CDR2, looked up from the germline V gene, are SGHTA and FQGNSA. The germline V end is reduced by 1 base and the J end by 5 bases; junction bases left unmatched: 1. The CDR3 measures 14 amino acids from cysteine to phenylalanine. The kept DNA is CDR3 alone, 42 bases in frame from the first base. TCR cDNA was made using 5'RACE template switching, a step that added a universal primer site and unique molecular identifiers. Priming for cDNA synthesis came from both the TCR alpha and TCR beta constant segments. Library amplification involved two PCR steps, and the second step added sample barcodes and sequencing adapters. Sequencing of libraries was performed on Illumina HiSeq 2500 (2x100 bp) or NovaSeq (2x150 bp). In the source study's methods: Demultiplexing of reads and collapsing into UMI consensus sequences were performed with MIGEC, and V(D)J alignment was carried out with MiXCR. Vaccine-responding clonotypes were identified with edgeR using replicate PBMC samples, with FDR below 0.01 and a log2 fold change above 5 up to day 15 being required. Each bulk clonotype was labeled CD4 or CD8 based on which sequenced repertoire, CD4 or CD8, contained the clonotype at higher abundance. TCRdb ran its own pipeline on the public reads, namely fastp trimming at Q25 and MiXCR clone calling, and kept in-frame beta chains. When rows share a CDR3 protein, they turn into one entry using the most common DNA and genes. The V and J calls and clone size come from TCRdb's table, not from the authors' own analysis. The sample records more than 300,000 distinct CDR3 sequences, 6.5% to 8.5% of which are singletons. The ten largest make up 15% to 20% of the sample.

The receptor was isolated from a man younger than 35 who received the YFV17D yellow fever vaccine. The chain couples TRBV7-2 to TRBJ1-5, and 8 junction bases match TRBD1. The starting material was PBMCs, obtained more than 40 days after the first yellow fever vaccination. In nucleotide form, the sequence is TGTGCCAGCAGCTTAGAACAGGGGGATCAGCCCCAGCATTTT. It translates as CASSLEQGDQPQHF.